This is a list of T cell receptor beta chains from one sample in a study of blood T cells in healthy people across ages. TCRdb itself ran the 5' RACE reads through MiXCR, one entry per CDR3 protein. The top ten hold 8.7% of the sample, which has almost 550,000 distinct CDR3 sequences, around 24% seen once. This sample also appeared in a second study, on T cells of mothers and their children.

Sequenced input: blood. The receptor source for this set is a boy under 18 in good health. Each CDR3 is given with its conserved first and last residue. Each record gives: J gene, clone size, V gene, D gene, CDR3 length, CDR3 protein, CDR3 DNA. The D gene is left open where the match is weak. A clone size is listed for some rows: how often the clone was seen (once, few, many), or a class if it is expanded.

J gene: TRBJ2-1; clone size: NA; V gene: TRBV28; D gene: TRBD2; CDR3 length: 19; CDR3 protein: CASSSGLAGISYSYNEQFF; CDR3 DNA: TGTGCCAGCAGTAGCGGACTAGCGGGTATCTCTTACTCCTACAATGAGCAGTTCTTC
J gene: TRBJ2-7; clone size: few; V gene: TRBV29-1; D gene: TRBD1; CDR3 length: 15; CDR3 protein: CSVETGTGATYEQYF; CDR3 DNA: TGCAGCGTTGAAACGGGGACAGGGGCCACCTACGAGCAGTACTTC
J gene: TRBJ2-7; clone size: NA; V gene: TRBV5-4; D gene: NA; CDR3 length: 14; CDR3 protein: CASSFALGSYEQYF; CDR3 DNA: TGTGCCAGCAGCTTTGCACTGGGCTCCTACGAGCAGTACTTC
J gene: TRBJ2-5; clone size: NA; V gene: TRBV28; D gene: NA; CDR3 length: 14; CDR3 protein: CASGLAGNQETQYF; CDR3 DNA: TGTGCCAGCGGGTTGGCGGGGAATCAAGAGACCCAGTACTTC
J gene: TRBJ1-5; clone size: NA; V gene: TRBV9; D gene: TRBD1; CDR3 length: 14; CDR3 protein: CASSQGALNQPQHF; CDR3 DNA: TGTGCCAGCAGCCAGGGGGCTTTAAATCAGCCCCAGCATTTT
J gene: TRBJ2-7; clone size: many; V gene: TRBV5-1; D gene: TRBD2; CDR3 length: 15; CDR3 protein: CASSLGLAELYEQYF; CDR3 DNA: TGCGCCAGCAGCTTGGGACTAGCGGAGCTCTACGAGCAGTACTTC
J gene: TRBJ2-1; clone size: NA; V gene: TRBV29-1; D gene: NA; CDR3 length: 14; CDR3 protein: CSVVGIRSYNEQFF; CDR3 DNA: TGCAGCGTTGTAGGGATAAGGTCCTACAATGAGCAGTTCTTC
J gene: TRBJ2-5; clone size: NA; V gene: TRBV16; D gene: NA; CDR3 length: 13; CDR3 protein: CASSPPWGEDQYF; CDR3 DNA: TGTGCCAGCAGCCCCCCCTGGGGGGAGGACCAGTACTTC
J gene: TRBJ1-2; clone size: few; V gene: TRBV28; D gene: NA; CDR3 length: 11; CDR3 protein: CASSYNYGYTF; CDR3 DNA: TGTGCCAGCAGTTATAACTATGGCTACACCTTC
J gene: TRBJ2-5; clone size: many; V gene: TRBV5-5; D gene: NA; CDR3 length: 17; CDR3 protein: CASSLVWPDWVQETQYF; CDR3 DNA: TGTGCCAGCAGCTTGGTTTGGCCAGACTGGGTCCAAGAGACCCAGTACTTC
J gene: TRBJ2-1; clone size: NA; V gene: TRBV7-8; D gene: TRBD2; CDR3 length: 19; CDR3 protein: CASSLEQGSGRASYNEQFF; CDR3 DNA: TGTGCCAGCAGCTTAGAACAGGGGAGCGGGAGGGCCTCCTACAATGAGCAGTTCTTC
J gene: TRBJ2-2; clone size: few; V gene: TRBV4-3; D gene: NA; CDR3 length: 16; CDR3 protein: CASSQGARVGPGELFF; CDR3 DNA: TGCGCCAGCAGCCAAGGAGCCAGGGTCGGGCCCGGGGAGCTGTTTTTT
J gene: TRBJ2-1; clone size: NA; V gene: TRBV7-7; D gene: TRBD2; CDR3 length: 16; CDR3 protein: CASSLSPAGSDNEQFF; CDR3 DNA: TGTGCTAGCAGCTTATCCCCAGCGGGGAGCGACAATGAGCAGTTCTTC
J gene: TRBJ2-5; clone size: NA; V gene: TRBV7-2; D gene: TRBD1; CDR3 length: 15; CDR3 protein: CAISEDRVGAETQYF; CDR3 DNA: TGTGCCATCAGTGAGGACAGGGTGGGCGCGGAGACCCAGTACTTC
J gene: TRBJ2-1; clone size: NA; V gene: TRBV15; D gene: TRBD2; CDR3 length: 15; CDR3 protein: CATSRGAGGRTGPFF; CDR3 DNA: TGTGCCACCAGCAGAGGGGCGGGAGGCCGCACCGGTCCGTTCTTC
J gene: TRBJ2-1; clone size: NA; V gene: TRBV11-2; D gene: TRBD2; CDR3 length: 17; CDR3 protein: CASSLGSGGAVGNEQFF; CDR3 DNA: TGTGCCAGCAGCTTAGGCAGCGGGGGGGCTGTTGGCAATGAGCAGTTCTTC
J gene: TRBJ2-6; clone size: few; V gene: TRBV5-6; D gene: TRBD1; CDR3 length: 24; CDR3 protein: CASSSAAPGREQGFKVGGANVLTF; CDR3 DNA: TGTGCCAGCAGCTCCGCAGCCCCCGGTAGGGAACAGGGGTTTAAGGTCGGTGGGGCCAACGTCCTGACTTTC
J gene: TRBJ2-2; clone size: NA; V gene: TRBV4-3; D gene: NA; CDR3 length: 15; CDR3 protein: CASSQDELSGGELFF; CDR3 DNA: TGCGCCAGCAGCCAAGATGAACTGAGCGGCGGGGAGCTGTTTTTT
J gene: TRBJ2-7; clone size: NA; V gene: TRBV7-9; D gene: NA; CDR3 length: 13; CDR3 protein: CASSPPWGEEQYF; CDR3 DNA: TGTGCCAGCAGCCCCCCCTGGGGGGAGGAGCAGTACTTC
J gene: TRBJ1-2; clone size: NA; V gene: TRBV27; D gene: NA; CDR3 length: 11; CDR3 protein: CASKGSYGYTF; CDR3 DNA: TGTGCCAGCAAAGGCAGCTATGGCTACACCTTC
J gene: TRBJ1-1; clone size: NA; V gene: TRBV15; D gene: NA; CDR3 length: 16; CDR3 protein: CATSRDPSRRNTEAFF; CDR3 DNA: TGTGCCACCAGCAGAGATCCGTCTCGCCGGAACACTGAAGCTTTCTTT
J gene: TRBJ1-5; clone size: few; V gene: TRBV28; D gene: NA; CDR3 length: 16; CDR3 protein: CASRGRGIGSNQPQHF; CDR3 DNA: TGTGCCAGCAGGGGTAGAGGTATCGGTAGCAATCAGCCCCAGCATTTT
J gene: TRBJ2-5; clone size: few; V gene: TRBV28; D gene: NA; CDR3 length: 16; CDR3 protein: CASNNLDGGYQETQYF; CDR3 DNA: TGTGCCAGCAATAACCTGGACGGAGGGTACCAAGAGACCCAGTACTTC
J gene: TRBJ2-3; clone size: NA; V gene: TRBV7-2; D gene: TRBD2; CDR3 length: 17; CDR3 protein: CASSLEGRGGIRDTQYF; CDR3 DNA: TGTGCCAGCAGCCTCGAGGGGCGGGGGGGCATTAGAGATACGCAGTATTTT
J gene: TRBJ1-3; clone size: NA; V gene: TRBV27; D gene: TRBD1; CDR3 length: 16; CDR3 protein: CASSTSDRRSGNTIYF; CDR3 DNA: TGTGCCAGCAGTACCTCGGACAGGCGCTCTGGAAACACCATATATTTT
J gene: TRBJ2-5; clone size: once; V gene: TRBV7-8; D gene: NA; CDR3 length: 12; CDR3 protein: CAAGWARETQYF; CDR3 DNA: TGTGCCGCAGGGTGGGCGCGAGAGACCCAGTACTTC
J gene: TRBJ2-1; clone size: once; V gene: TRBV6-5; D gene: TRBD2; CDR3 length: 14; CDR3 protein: CASGPLTGGNEQFF; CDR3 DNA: TGTGCCAGCGGCCCCTTGACCGGGGGGAATGAGCAGTTCTTC
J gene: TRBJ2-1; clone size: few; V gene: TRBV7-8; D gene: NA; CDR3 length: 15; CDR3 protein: CASSSLVSSYNEQFF; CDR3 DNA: TGTGCCAGCAGCTCCCTTGTGAGCTCCTACAATGAGCAGTTCTTC
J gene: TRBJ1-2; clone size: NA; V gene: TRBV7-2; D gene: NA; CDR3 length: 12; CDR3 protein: CASSFGTYGYTF; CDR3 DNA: TGTGCCAGCAGCTTCGGGACCTATGGCTACACCTTC
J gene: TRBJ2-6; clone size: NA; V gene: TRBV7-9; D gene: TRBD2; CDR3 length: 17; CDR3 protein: CASSLVGGTSGANVLTF; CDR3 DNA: TGTGCCAGCAGCTTAGTGGGGGGGACCTCTGGGGCCAACGTCCTGACTTTC
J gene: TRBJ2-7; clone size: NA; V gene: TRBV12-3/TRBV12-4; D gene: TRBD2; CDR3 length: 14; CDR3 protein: CASSHGLAGDEQYF; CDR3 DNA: TGTGCCAGCAGTCACGGACTAGCGGGGGACGAGCAGTACTTC
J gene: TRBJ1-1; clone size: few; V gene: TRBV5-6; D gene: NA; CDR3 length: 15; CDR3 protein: CASSLDYGGFTEAFF; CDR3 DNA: TGTGCCAGCAGCCTAGATTACGGGGGGTTCACTGAAGCTTTCTTT